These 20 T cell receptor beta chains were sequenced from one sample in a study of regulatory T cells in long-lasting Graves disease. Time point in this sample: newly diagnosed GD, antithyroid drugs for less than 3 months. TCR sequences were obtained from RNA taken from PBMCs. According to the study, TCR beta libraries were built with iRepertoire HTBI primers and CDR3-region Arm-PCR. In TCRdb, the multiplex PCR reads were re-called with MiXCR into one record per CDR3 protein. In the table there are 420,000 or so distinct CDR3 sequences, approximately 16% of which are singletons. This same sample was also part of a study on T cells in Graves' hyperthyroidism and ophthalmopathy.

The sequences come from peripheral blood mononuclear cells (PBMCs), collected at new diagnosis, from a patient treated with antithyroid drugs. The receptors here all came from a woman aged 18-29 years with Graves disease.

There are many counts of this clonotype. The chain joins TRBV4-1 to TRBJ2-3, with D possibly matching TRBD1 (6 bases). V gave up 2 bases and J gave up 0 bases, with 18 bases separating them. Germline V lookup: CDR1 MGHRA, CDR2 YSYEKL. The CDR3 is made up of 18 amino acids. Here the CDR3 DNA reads TGCGCCAGCAGCCAACTAAGGATTGGACAGTTAAGCACAGATACGCAGTATTTT. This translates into CASSQLRIGQLSTDTQYF.

For the CDR3, the DNA is TGTGCCAGCAGTCTTGACAGGGCTGGTGAGCAGTTCTTC. This encodes CASSLDRAGEQFF. The chain joins TRBV12-3 or TRBV12-4 to TRBJ2-1, with 7 nucleotides matching TRBD1. CDR3 length: 13 amino acids. With 5 bases clipped from V and 9 bases from J, the junction kept 7 bases outside the gene matches.

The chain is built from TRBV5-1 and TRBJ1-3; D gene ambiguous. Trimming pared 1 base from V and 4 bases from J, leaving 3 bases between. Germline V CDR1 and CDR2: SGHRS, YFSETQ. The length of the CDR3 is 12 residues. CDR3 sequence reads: CASSLYGNTIYF. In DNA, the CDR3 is TGCGCCAGCAGCTTGTACGGAAACACCATATATTTT.

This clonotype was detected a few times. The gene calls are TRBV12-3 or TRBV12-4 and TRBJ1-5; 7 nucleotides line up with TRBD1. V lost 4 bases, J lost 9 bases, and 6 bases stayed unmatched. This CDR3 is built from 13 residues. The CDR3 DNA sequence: TGTGCCAGCAGTTCCCACAGGGGAAGGCCCCAGCATTTT. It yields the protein CASSSHRGRPQHF.

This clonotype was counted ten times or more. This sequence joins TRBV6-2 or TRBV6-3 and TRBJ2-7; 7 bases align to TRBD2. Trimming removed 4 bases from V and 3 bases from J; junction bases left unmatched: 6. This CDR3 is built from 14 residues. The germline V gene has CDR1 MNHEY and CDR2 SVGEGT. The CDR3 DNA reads TGTGCCAGCAGTTTCGCGGGGGAGAGCTACGAGCAGTACTTC. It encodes CASSFAGESYEQYF.

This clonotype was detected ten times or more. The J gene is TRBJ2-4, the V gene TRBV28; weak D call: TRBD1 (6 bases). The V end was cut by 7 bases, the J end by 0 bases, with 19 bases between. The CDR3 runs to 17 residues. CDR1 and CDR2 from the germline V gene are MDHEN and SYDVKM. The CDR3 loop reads CASKRTRTALAKNIQYF. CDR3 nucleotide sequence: TGTGCCAGCAAGCGTACCAGGACAGCCCTAGCCAAAAACATTCAGTACTTC. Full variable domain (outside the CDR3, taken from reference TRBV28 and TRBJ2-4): DVKVTQSSRYLVKRTGEKVFLECVQDMDHENMFWYRQDPGLGLRLIYFSYDVKMKEKGDIPEGYSVSREKKERFSLILESASTNQTSMYLCASKRTRTALAKNIQYFGAGTRLSVL.

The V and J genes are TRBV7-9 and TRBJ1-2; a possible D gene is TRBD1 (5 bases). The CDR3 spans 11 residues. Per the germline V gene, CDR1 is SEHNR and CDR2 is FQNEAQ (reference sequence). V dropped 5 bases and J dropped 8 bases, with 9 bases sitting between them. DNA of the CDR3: TGTGCCAGCAGCCTCAGGGAAGGCTACACCTTC. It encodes CASSLREGYTF.

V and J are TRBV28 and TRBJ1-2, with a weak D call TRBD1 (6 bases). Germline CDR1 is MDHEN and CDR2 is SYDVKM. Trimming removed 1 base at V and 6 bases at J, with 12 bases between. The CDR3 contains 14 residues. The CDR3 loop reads CASSLSPTGNGYTF. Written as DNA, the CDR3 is TGTGCCAGCAGTTTATCCCCAACAGGGAATGGCTACACCTTC.

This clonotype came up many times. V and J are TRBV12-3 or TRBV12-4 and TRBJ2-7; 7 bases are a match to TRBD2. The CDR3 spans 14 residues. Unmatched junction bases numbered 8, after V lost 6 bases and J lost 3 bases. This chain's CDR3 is CASRSLAQDYEQYF. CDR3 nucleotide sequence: TGTGCCAGCAGGTCACTAGCGCAGGACTACGAGCAGTACTTC.

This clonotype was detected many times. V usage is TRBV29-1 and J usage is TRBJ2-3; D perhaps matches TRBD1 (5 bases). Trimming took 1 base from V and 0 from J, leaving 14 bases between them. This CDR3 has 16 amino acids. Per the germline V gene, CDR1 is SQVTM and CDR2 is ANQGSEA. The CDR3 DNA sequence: TGCAGCGTTGAAGGCTTAGACAGAGCTAGCACAGATACGCAGTATTTT. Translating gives CSVEGLDRASTDTQYF.

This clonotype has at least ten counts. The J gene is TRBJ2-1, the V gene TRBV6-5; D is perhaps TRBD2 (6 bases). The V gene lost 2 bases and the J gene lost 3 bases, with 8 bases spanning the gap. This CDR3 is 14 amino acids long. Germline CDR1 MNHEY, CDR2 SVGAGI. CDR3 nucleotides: TGTGCCAGCAGTTACGCTAGCGACTACAATGAGCAGTTCTTC. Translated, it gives CASSYASDYNEQFF.

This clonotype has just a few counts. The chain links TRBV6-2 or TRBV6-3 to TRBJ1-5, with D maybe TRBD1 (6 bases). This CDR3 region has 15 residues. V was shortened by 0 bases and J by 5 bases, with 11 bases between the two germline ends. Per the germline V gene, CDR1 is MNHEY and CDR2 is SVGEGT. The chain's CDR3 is CASSYSRGRDQPQHF. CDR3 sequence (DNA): TGTGCCAGCAGTTACTCACGGGGGCGGGATCAGCCCCAGCATTTT.

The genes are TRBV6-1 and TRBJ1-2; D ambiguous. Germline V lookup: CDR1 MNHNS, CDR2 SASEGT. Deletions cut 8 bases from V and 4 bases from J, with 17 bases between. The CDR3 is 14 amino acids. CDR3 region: CASPGLRVRYGYTF. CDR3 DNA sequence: TGTGCCAGCCCCGGTCTAAGAGTCCGCTATGGCTACACCTTC.

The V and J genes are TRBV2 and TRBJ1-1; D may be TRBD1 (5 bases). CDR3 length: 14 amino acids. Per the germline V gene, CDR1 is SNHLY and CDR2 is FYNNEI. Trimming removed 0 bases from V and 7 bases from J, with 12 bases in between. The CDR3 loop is CASSEAGPFLEAFF. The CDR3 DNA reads TGTGCCAGCAGTGAAGCGGGACCTTTTCTTGAAGCTTTCTTT.

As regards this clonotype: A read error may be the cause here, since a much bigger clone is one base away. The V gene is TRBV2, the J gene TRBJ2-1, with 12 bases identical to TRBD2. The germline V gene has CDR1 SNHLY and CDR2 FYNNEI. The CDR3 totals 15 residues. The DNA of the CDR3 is TGTGCCAGCAGTGAGTCGGGACTAGCGGGTCATGAGCGGTTCTTC. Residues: CASSESGLAGHERFF.

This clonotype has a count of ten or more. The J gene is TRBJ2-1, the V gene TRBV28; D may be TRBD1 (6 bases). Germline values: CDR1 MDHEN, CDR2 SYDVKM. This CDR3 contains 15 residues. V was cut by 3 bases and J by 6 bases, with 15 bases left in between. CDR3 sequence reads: CASSFLQGRVNEQFF. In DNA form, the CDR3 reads TGTGCCAGCAGTTTCTTGCAGGGGAGAGTCAATGAGCAGTTCTTC.

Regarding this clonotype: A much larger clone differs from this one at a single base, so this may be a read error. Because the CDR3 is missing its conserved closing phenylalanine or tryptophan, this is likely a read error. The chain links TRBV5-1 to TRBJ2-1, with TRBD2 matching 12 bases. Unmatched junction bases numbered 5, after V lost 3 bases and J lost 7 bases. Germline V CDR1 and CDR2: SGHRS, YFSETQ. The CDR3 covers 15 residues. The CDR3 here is CASSWTSGIFNEQFL. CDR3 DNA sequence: TGCGCCAGCAGCTGGACTAGCGGGATATTTAATGAGCAGTTCCTC.

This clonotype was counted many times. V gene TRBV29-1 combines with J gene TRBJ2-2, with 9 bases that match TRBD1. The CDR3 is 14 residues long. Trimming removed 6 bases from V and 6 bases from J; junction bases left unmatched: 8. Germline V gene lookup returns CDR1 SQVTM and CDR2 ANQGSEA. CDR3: CSVGTGTRAGELFF. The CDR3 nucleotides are TGCAGCGTGGGGACAGGGACGCGAGCCGGGGAGCTGTTTTTT.

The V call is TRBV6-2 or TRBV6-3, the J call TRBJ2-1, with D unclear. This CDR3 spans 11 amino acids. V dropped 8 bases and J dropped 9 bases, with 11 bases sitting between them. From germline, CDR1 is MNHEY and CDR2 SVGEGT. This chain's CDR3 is CASEAPGEQFF. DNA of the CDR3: TGTGCCAGCGAAGCGCCGGGTGAGCAGTTCTTC.

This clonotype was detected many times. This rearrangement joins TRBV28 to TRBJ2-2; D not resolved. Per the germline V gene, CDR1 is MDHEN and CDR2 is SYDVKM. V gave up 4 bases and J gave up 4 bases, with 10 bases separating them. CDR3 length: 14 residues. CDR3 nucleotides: TGTGCCAGCAGTTCTACTATGCCCACCGGGGAGCTGTTTTTT. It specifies CASSSTMPTGELFF.